The next 5 T cell receptor beta chains were all read from a single sample in a study of technical replicates of blood from a handful of donors (dated 2017 in TCRdb). Library preparation was by the immunoSEQ multiplex PCR assay. The immuneACCESS repertoire file appears here via TCRdb, limited to in-frame rearrangements. These files lack a portion of the clones; in checked studies, under half of the deficit traces to unresolved V genes, and the cause of the others is not known. In this sample the table shows 60,000 to 90,000 clones, about nine tenths of which occur a single time. Around 0.34% of the sample is in the top ten clones. Input material: T cells isolated from PBMCs. These receptors originate from a human donor in good health.

This sequence joins TRBV4-3 and TRBJ2-1, with 10 bases identical to TRBD1. After removal of 1 base from V and 5 bases from J, the junction contained 11 bases not matched to a gene. Germline V gene data show CDR1 as LGHNA and CDR2 as YSLEER. The CDR3 contains 18 residues. CDR3 protein: CASSQGPGQGDIDNEQFF. CDR3 DNA sequence: TGCGCCAGCAGCCAAGGCCCTGGACAGGGGGATATCGACAATGAGCAGTTCTTC.

This chain connects TRBV4-2 to TRBJ2-1; TRBD2 agrees at 11 bases. The germline V gene has CDR1 LGHNA and CDR2 YNFKEQ. Trimming cost V 3 bases and J 5 bases; bases outside gene matches: 9. There are 17 residues in the CDR3. Here the CDR3 reads CASSHPHGTSGNNEQFF. As DNA, the CDR3 is TGTGCCAGCAGCCATCCCCACGGGACTAGCGGTAACAATGAGCAGTTCTTC.

This chain uses TRBV19 with TRBJ1-4, with a possible D match to TRBD1 (6 bases). Trimming cost V 5 bases and J 8 bases, with 21 bases left between them. CDR3 length: 16 residues. Germline assignment: CDR1 LNHDA and CDR2 SQIVND (reference sequence). For the CDR3, the DNA is TGTGCCAGTAGTTCAATGAGTAGGGACAATTCGGAAAAACTGTTTTTT. Amino acid sequence: CASSSMSRDNSEKLFF.

The V gene is TRBV5-6, the J gene TRBJ2-7; no clear D gene. Trimming took 2 bases from V and 4 from J, leaving 4 bases between them. Germline lookup yields CDR1 SGHDT and CDR2 YYEEEE. The CDR3 runs to 11 residues. CDR3 amino acids: CASSLRYEQYF. CDR3 sequence (DNA): TGTGCCAGCAGCTTACGGTACGAGCAGTACTTC. The full variable domain, its missing parts supplied by reference TRBV5-6 and TRBJ2-7, is DAGVTQSPTHLIKTRGQQVTLRCSPKSGHDTVSWYQQALGQGPQFIFQYYEEEERQRGNFPDRFSGHQFPNYSSELNVNALLLGDSALYLCASSLRYEQYFGPGTRLTVT.

The chain is built from TRBV7-3 and TRBJ1-2; D remains ambiguous. CDR3 length: 13 amino acids. The ends were cut back, 1 base at V and 5 bases at J, with 8 bases in the middle. CDR1 and CDR2 (germline): SGHTA, FQGTGA. In nucleotides, the CDR3 is TGTGCCAGCAGCTTAAAACTCGGGTATGGCTACACCTTC. It is translated as CASSLKLGYGYTF.